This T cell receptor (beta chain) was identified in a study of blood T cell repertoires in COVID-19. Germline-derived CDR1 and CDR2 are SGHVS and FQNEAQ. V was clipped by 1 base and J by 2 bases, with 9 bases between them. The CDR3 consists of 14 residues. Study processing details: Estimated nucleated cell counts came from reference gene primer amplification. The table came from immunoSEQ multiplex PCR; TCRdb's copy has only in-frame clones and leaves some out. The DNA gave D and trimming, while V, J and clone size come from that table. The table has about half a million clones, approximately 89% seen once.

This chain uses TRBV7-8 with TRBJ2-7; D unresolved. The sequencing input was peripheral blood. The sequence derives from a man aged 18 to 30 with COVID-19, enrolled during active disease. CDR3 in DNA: TGTGCCAGCAGCTTAGATGCGATCGCCTACGAGCAGTACTTC. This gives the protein CASSLDAIAYEQYF.